This T cell receptor beta chain originates from a study of shared clonotypes between healthy human individuals. The CDR3 consists of 15 residues. Germline CDR1 and CDR2: ENHRY and SYGVKD. Trimming removed 0 bases at V and 5 bases at J, with 12 bases between. Study-wide results and caveats: With few donors, the genetic and exposure-history diversity represented was limited.

Concerning this clone itself: Antigen unknown.

All donors were healthy HIV-negative adults lacking recent acute infections or vaccinations. In the authors' workflow: Quality scores were absent from the junction-only immunoSEQ sequences, so filtering differed. TCRdb's copy holds only in-frame clones and misses some; the assay was immunoSEQ multiplex PCR. From that table come the V and J calls and clone size; the DNA was used to work out D and trimming. The table lists about half a million clones, roughly 77% of them singletons, with over 10% in the top ten. The sample taken for sequencing was PBMCs. The sequence came from a woman in her thirties or forties in good health. Some clones in this sample may be carry-over from other donors' samples. The chain recombines TRBV10-3 with TRBJ2-3; the D gene is possibly TRBD2 (5 bases). The CDR3 nucleotides are TGTGCCATCAGTGAGTCGACGGGGAGAGGAGATACGCAGTATTTT. Translated, it gives CAISESTGRGDTQYF.